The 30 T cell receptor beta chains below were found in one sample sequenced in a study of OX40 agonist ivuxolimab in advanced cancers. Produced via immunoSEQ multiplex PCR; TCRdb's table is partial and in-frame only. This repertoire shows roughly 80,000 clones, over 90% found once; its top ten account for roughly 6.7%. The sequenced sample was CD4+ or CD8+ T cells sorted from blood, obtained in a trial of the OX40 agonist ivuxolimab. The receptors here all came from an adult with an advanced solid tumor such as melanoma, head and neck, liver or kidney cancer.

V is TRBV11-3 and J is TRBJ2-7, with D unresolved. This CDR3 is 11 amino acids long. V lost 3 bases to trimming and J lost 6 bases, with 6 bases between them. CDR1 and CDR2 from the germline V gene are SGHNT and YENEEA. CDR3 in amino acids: CASSFRREQYF. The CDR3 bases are TGTGCCAGCAGCTTCAGACGCGAGCAGTACTTC.

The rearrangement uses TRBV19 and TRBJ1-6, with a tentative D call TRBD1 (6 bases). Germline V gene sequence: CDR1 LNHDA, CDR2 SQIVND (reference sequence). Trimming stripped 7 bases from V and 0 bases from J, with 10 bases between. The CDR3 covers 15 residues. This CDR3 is CASTPGDSYNSPLHF. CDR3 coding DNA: TGTGCCAGTACTCCAGGGGACTCCTATAATTCACCCCTCCACTTT.

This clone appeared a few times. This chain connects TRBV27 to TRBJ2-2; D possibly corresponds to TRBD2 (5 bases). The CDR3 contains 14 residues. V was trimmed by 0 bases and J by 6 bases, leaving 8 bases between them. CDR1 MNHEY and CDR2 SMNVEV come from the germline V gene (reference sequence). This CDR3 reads CASSLSRAAGELFF. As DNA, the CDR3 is TGTGCCAGCAGTTTATCGAGGGCGGCCGGGGAGCTGTTTTTT.

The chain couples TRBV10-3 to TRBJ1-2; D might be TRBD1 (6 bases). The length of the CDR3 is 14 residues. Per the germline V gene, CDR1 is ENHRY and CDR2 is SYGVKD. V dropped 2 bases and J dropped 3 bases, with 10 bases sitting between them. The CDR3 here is CAISEEGGDYGYTF. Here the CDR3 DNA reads TGTGCCATCAGTGAGGAGGGGGGCGACTATGGCTACACCTTC.

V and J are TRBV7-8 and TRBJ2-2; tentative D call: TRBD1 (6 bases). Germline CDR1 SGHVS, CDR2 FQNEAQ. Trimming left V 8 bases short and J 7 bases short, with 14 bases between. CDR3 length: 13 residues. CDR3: CASGRLGGGELFF. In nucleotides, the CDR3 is TGTGCCAGCGGCCGTTTAGGGGGCGGGGAGCTGTTTTTT.

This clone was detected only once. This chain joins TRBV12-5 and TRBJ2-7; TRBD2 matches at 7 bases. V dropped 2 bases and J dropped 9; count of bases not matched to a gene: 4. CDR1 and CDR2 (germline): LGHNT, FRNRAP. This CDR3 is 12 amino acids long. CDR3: CASGLFTGGQYF. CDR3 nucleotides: TGTGCTAGTGGTTTGTTCACGGGAGGGCAGTACTTC. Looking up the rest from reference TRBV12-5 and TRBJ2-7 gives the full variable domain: DARVTQTPRHKVTEMGQEVTMRCQPILGHNTVFWYRQTMMQGLELLAYFRNRAPLDDSGMPKDRFSAEMPDATLATLKIQPSEPRDSAVYFCASGLFTGGQYFGPGTRLTVT.

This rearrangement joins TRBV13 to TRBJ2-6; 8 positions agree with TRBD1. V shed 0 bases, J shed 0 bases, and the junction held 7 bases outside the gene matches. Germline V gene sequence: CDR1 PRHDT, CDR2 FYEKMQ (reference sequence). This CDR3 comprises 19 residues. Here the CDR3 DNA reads TGTGCCAGCAGCTTAGGAGGGACAGGTACCATCTCTGGGGCCAACGTCCTGACTTTC. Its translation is CASSLGGTGTISGANVLTF.

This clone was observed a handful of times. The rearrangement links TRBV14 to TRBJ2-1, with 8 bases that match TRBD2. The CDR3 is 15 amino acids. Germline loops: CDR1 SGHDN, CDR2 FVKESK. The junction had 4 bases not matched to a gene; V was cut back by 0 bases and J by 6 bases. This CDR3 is CASSQDLAGSNEQFF. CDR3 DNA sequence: TGTGCCAGCAGCCAAGATCTAGCGGGTAGCAATGAGCAGTTCTTC.

The CDR3 loop reads CARCGQVASYEQYF. Written as DNA, the CDR3 is TGTGCCAGATGTGGACAGGTAGCTTCCTACGAGCAGTACTTC. The rearrangement links TRBV27 to TRBJ2-7, with TRBD1 identical over 7 bases. CDR1 is MNHEY, CDR2 SMNVEV, per germline (reference sequence). The V gene end was trimmed by 9 bases and the J gene end by 1 base; junction bases not matched to a gene: 9. The length of the CDR3 is 14 residues.

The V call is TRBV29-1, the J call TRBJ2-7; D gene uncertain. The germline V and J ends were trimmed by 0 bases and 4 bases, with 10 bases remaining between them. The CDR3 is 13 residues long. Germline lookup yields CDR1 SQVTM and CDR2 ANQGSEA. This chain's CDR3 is CSVEDSEGYEQYF. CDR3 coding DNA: TGCAGCGTTGAAGATTCTGAAGGTTACGAGCAGTACTTC.

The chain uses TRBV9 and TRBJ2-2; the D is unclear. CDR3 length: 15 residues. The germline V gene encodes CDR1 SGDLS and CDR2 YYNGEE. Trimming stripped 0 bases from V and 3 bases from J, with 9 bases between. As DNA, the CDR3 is TGTGCCAGCAGCGTAGAGGACCGTGACACCGGGGAGCTGTTTTTT. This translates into CASSVEDRDTGELFF.

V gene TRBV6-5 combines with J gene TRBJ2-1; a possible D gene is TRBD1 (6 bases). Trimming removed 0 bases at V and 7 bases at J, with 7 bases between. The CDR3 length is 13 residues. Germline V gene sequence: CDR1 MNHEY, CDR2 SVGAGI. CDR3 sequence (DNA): TGTGCCAGCAGTTACTCCCAGGGGAATGAGCAGTTCTTC. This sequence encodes CASSYSQGNEQFF.

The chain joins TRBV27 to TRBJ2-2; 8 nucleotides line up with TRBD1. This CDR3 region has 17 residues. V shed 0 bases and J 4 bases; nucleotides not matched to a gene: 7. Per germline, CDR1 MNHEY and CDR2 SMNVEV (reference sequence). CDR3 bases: TGTGCCAGCAGTTTATCCCCCAGGGGGCTCGCCACCGGGGAGCTGTTTTTT. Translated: CASSLSPRGLATGELFF.

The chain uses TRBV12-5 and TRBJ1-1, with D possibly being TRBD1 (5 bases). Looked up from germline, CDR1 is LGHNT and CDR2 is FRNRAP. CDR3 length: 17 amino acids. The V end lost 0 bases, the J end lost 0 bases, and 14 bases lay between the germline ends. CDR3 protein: CASGLVISREMNTEAFF. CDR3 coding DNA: TGTGCTAGTGGTTTGGTCATCTCCAGGGAGATGAACACTGAAGCTTTCTTT.

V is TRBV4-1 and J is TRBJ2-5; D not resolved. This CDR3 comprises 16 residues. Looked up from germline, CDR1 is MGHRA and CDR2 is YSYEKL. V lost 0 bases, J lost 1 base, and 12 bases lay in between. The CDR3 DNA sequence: TGCGCCAGCAGCCAAGAGGTCCGTGGGTTCCAAGAGACCCAGTACTTC. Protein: CASSQEVRGFQETQYF.

Written as DNA, the CDR3 is TGTGCCAGCAGTCCCGGACAGGGAGGGGAGACCCAGTACTTC. This codes for CASSPGQGGETQYF. J is TRBJ2-5 and V is TRBV27; D is perhaps TRBD1 (8 bases). This CDR3 is 14 amino acids long. Trimming took 5 bases from V and 5 from J, leaving 15 bases between them. CDR1 is MNHEY and CDR2 is SMNVEV in the germline V gene (reference sequence).

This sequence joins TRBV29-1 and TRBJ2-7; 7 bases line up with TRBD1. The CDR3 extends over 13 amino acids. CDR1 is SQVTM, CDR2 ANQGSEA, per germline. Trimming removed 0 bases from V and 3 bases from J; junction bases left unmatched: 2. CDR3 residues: CSVEEGTDYEQYF. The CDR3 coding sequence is TGCAGCGTTGAAGAGGGGACAGACTACGAGCAGTACTTC.

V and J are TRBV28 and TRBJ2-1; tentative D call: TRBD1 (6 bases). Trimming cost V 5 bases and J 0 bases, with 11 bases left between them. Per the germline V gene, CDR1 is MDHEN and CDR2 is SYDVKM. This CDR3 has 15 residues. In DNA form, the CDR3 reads TGTGCCAGCAGTGTTCAGGGGAGCTCCTACAATGAGCAGTTCTTC. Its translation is CASSVQGSSYNEQFF. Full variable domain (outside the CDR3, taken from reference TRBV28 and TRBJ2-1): DVKVTQSSRYLVKRTGEKVFLECVQDMDHENMFWYRQDPGLGLRLIYFSYDVKMKEKGDIPEGYSVSREKKERFSLILESASTNQTSMYLCASSVQGSSYNEQFFGPGTRLTVL.

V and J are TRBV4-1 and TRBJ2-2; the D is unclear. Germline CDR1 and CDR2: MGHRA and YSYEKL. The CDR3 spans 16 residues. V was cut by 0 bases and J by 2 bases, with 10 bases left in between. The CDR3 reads CASSQDWKANTGELFF. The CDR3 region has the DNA TGCGCCAGCAGCCAAGATTGGAAGGCTAACACCGGGGAGCTGTTTTTT.

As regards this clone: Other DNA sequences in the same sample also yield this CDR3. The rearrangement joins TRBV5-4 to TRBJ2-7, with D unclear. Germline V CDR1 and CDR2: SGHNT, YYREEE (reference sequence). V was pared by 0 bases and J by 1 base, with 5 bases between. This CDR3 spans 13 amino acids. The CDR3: CASSLDRSYEQYF. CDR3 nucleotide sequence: TGTGCCAGCAGCTTGGACCGTTCCTACGAGCAGTACTTC.

The CDR3: CAVSPGYEQYF. The CDR3 region has the DNA TGTGCCGTCTCCCCAGGATACGAGCAGTACTTC. The rearrangement joins TRBV6-1 to TRBJ2-7; unclear D gene. This CDR3 comprises 11 residues. Germline-derived CDR1 and CDR2 are MNHNS and SASEGT. V was shortened by 11 bases and J by 4 bases, with 12 bases between the two germline ends.

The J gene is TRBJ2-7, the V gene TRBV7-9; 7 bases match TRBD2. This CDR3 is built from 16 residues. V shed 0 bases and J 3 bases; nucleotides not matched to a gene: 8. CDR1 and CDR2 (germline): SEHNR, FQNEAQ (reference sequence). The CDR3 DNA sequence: TGTGCCAGCAGCTTAGCGCCGGGGAGGGGCAACTACGAGCAGTACTTC. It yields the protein CASSLAPGRGNYEQYF.

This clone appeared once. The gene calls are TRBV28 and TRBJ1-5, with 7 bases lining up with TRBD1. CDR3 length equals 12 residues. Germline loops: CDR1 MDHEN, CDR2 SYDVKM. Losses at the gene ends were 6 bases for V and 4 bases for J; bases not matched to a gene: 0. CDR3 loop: CASRQGNQPQHF. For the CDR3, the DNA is TGTGCCAGCAGACAGGGGAATCAGCCCCAGCATTTT.

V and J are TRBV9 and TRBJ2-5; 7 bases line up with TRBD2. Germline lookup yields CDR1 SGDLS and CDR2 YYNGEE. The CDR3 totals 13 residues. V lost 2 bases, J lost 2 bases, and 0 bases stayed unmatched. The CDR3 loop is CASSVGGQETQYF. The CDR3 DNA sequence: TGTGCCAGCAGCGTGGGGGGGCAAGAGACCCAGTACTTC.

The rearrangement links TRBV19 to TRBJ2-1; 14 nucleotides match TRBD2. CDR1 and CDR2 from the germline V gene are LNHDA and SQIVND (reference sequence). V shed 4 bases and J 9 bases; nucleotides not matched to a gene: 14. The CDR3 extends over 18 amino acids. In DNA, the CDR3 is TGTGCCAGTAGTACCGGGACTAGCGGGAGCAATCGAATTTTTGAGCAGTTCTTC. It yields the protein CASSTGTSGSNRIFEQFF.

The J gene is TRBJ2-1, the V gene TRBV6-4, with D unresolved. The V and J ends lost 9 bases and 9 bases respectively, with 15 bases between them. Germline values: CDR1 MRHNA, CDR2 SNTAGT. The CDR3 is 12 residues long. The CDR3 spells CASNPGSGEQFF. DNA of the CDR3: TGTGCCAGTAACCCCGGGTCGGGTGAGCAGTTCTTC.

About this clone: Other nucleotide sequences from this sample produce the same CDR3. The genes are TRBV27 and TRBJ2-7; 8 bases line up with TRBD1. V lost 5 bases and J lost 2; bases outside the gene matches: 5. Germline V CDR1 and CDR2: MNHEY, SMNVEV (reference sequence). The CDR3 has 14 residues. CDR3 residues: CASSLGQGAYEQYF. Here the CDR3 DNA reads TGTGCCAGCAGTCTCGGACAGGGTGCCTACGAGCAGTACTTC.

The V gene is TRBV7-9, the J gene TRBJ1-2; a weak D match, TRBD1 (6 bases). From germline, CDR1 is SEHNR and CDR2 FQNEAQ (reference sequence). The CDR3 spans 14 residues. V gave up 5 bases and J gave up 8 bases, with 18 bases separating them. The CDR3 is CASSRQGGGEGYTF. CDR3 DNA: TGTGCCAGCAGCCGACAAGGAGGGGGAGAAGGCTACACCTTC. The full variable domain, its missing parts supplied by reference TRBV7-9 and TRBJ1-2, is DTGVSQNPRHKITKRGQNVTFRCDPISEHNRLYWYRQTLGQGPEFLTYFQNEAQLEKSRLLSDRFSAERPKGSFSTLEIQRTEQGDSAMYLCASSRQGGGEGYTFGSGTRLTVV.

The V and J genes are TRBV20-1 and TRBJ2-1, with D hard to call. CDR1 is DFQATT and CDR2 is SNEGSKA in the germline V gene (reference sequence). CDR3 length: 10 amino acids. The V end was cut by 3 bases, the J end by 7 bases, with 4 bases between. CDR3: CSASENEQFF. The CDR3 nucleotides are TGCAGTGCTAGCGAGAATGAGCAGTTCTTC.

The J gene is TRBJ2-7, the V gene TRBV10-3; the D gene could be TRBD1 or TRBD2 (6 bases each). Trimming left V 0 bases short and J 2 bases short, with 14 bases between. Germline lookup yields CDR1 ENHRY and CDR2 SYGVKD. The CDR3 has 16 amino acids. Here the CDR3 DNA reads TGTGCCATCAGTGAGTCCCCGAGGGGGGATCCCTACGAGCAGTACTTC. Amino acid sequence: CAISESPRGDPYEQYF.